The present entry profiles one T cell receptor beta chain with its context. The antigen remains undetermined. This sample is part of a study of beta chain features in type 1 diabetes. The isolated RNA, all of it, was reverse transcribed, so expressed TCRB transcripts were what got sequenced. Data came from immunoSEQ multiplex PCR; TCRdb stores just in-frame clones and leaves some out. The sample contains hundreds of thousands of clones, around 12% of which appear only once. Study-wide results and limits: The analysis here could not establish whether HLA type shapes TCRB rearrangement.

This CDR3 is 15 amino acids long. V shed 4 bases and J 3 bases; nucleotides not matched to a gene: 6. Germline V gene data show CDR1 as SGHNT and CDR2 as YYREEE (reference sequence). Source material: naive CD4+ T cells from blood. This chain connects TRBV5-4 to TRBJ1-2, with 10 bases identical to TRBD1. This receptor was obtained from a young man in good health. The DNA for the CDR3 is TGTGCCAGCAGCCGGGGACAGGGGAGGGACTATGGCTACACCTTC. This gives the protein CASSRGQGRDYGYTF.